These T cell receptor beta chains were read from a single sample in a study of T cells in localized non-small cell lung cancer. Clones were sequenced by immunoSEQ multiplex PCR, and TCRdb holds only the in-frame ones, with some missing. This sample has about 33,000 clones; approximately 72% occur once, and the top ten carry roughly 35%. The sample was peripheral blood, taken before any cancer treatment. These receptors were taken from a male donor aged 60 or over with stage II squamous cell lung carcinoma. CDR3s include the opening cysteine and the closing phenylalanine or tryptophan. A D gene is named only where the DNA matches it firmly. Clone size, where shown, is once, few, many, or a class for clones that have expanded.

J gene	V gene	D gene	clone size	CDR3 protein	CDR3 DNA
TRBJ2-7	TRBV4-3	.	once	CASSQDWVWGPYEQYF	TGCGCCAGCAGCCAAGATTGGGTCTGGGGCCCCTACGAGCAGTACTTC
TRBJ2-5	TRBV5-5	TRBD2	.	CASSLRAGEETQYF	TGTGCCAGCAGCTTGAGGGCGGGGGAAGAGACCCAGTACTTC
TRBJ1-1	TRBV11-1	TRBD1	.	CASSRGQTPEAFF	TGTGCCAGCAGCCGGGGACAGACCCCTGAAGCTTTCTTT
TRBJ2-1	TRBV5-1	TRBD2	.	CASSGLAGASNEQFF	TGCGCCAGCTCCGGACTAGCGGGGGCAAGCAATGAGCAGTTCTTC
TRBJ2-7	TRBV4-1	TRBD1	.	CASRLRATGVGLDEQYF	TGCGCCAGCAGGCTTCGAGCGACAGGGGTGGGGCTCGACGAGCAGTACTTC
TRBJ2-2	TRBV6-5	TRBD1	.	CASRRDRANTGELFF	TGTGCCAGCAGGAGGGACAGGGCGAACACCGGGGAGCTGTTTTTT
TRBJ2-1	TRBV11-2	.	.	CASSSSPYNEQFF	TGTGCCAGCAGCTCTTCCCCTTACAATGAGCAGTTCTTC
TRBJ2-5	TRBV19	TRBD2	.	CASSMGLATIQETQYF	TGTGCCAGTAGTATGGGACTAGCGACGATCCAAGAGACCCAGTACTTC
TRBJ2-5	TRBV2	.	.	CASSSGIFKGTQYF	TGTGCCAGCAGTTCCGGGATTTTTAAAGGGACCCAGTACTTC
TRBJ1-2	TRBV5-1	.	.	CASSSDPTGGYTF	TGCGCCAGCAGCTCCGACCCAACCGGTGGCTACACCTTC
TRBJ2-1	TRBV9	.	.	CASSPGTSYPPSFF	TGTGCCAGCAGCCCCGGGACTTCTTACCCACCGAGTTTCTTC
TRBJ2-5	TRBV7-3	TRBD2	.	CASSPRTSGGSQETQYF	TGTGCCAGCAGCCCAAGGACTAGCGGGGGAAGTCAAGAGACCCAGTACTTC
TRBJ2-5	TRBV7-7	.	once	CASSPTGMGETQYF	TGTGCCAGCAGCCCCACAGGGATGGGGGAGACCCAGTACTTC
TRBJ2-2	TRBV7-6	TRBD2	.	CASSLELAGATGELFF	TGTGCCAGCAGCTTAGAACTAGCGGGGGCAACCGGGGAGCTGTTTTTT
TRBJ1-1	TRBV6-1	.	.	CASRQGLNTEAFF	TGTGCCAGCAGGCAGGGCTTGAACACTGAAGCTTTCTTT
TRBJ1-1	TRBV5-1	TRBD1	.	CASSSQGANTEAFF	TGCGCCAGCAGCTCACAGGGGGCGAACACTGAAGCTTTCTTT
TRBJ2-7	TRBV11-2	.	.	CASSLGTDYEQYF	TGTGCCAGCAGCTTAGGCACGGACTACGAGCAGTACTTC
TRBJ2-1	TRBV5-6	.	.	CASSRGDEQFF	TGTGCCAGCAGCCGAGGCGATGAGCAGTTCTTC
TRBJ2-3	TRBV7-9	.	.	CASSLTDTQYF	TGTGCCAGCAGCCTCACAGATACGCAGTATTTT
TRBJ1-2	TRBV27	TRBD1	.	CASSWTGGGYGYTF	TGTGCCAGCAGTTGGACAGGGGGCGGGTATGGCTACACCTTC